A selection of T cell receptor beta chains follows, all from one sample in a study of lung T cells in sarcoidosis with Löfgren's syndrome. TCRdb independently ran MiXCR on the reads; one entry per CDR3 protein. The sample includes 2,500 to 3,500 distinct CDR3 sequences, less than 35% of them seen just once. The source material was CD4+ T cells from bronchoalveolar lavage. Every receptor here comes from a human donor with sarcoidosis (Löfgren's syndrome or another form), or a control subject (not recorded which). Both conserved end residues are part of each CDR3. The order of the fields is CDR3 DNA, CDR3 protein, clone size, D gene, V gene, J gene. A D gene is named only where the DNA matches it firmly. Clone size, where shown, is once, few, many, or a class for clones that have expanded.

CDR3nt: TGTGCCAGCAGCCAAACCAGGAACCAGCCCCAGCATTTT
CDR3aa: CASSQTRNQPQHF
abundance: many
d_gene: NA
v_gene: TRBV3-1
j_gene: TRBJ1-5

CDR3nt: TGTGCCAGCAGTTTGGACAGGGGGCTTGAAGCTTTCTTT
CDR3aa: CASSLDRGLEAFF
abundance: large
d_gene: TRBD1
v_gene: TRBV12-3/TRBV12-4
j_gene: TRBJ1-1

CDR3nt: TGTGACATCAGGGGGGACGGAAACATAGATACGCAGTATTTT
CDR3aa: CDIRGDGNIDTQYF
abundance: NA
d_gene: NA
v_gene: TRBV10-3
j_gene: TRBJ2-3

CDR3nt: TGCGCCAGCAGCCAAGGGCCTAGGAATACGCAGTATTTT
CDR3aa: CASSQGPRNTQYF
abundance: medium-sized
d_gene: NA
v_gene: TRBV4-1
j_gene: TRBJ2-3

CDR3nt: TGTGCCAGCAGAACGAGGGGCCCTGGAAACACCATATATTTT
CDR3aa: CASRTRGPGNTIYF
abundance: many
d_gene: NA
v_gene: TRBV27
j_gene: TRBJ1-3

CDR3nt: TGTGTCAGCAGCCCAAGACAGGGCGCAGGTACGCAGTATTTT
CDR3aa: CVSSPRQGAGTQYF
abundance: NA
d_gene: TRBD1
v_gene: TRBV5-4
j_gene: TRBJ2-3

CDR3nt: TGTGCCAGCAGTTCGGACAGCCACTTCATGAACACTGAAGCTTTCTTT
CDR3aa: CASSSDSHFMNTEAFF
abundance: medium-sized
d_gene: NA
v_gene: TRBV28
j_gene: TRBJ1-1

CDR3nt: TGTGCCAGCAGTTTTTCTAGCGGGGGTCAAGAGACCCAGTACTTC
CDR3aa: CASSFSSGGQETQYF
abundance: medium-sized
d_gene: TRBD2
v_gene: TRBV28
j_gene: TRBJ2-5

CDR3nt: TGTGCCAGCAGTGAGGAGTCGCGTGAAAAACTGTTTTTT
CDR3aa: CASSEESREKLFF
abundance: medium-sized
d_gene: NA
v_gene: TRBV2
j_gene: TRBJ1-4

CDR3nt: TGTGCCAGCGGCGGGACAGGGGGCCGTGGGGAGCAGTACTTC
CDR3aa: CASGGTGGRGEQYF
abundance: medium-sized
d_gene: TRBD1
v_gene: TRBV2
j_gene: TRBJ2-7

CDR3nt: TGTGCCAGCAGTTTACAGGGTACAGATACGCAGTATTTT
CDR3aa: CASSLQGTDTQYF
abundance: medium-sized
d_gene: NA
v_gene: TRBV2
j_gene: TRBJ2-3

CDR3nt: TGTGCCAGCAGTGAATCGGGGACCGGGACAGTAAACACAGATACGCAGTATTTT
CDR3aa: CASSESGTGTVNTDTQYF
abundance: medium-sized
d_gene: TRBD1
v_gene: TRBV25-1
j_gene: TRBJ2-3

CDR3nt: TGTGCCAGCAGCCCCATGACTAGCGGGGGAGAGACCCAGTACTTC
CDR3aa: CASSPMTSGGETQYF
abundance: many
d_gene: TRBD2
v_gene: TRBV5-4
j_gene: TRBJ2-5

CDR3nt: TGTGCCAGCAGCTCCCATCGGGGGAATGAGCAGTTCTTC
CDR3aa: CASSSHRGNEQFF
abundance: many
d_gene: NA
v_gene: TRBV12-3/TRBV12-4
j_gene: TRBJ2-1

CDR3nt: TGTGCCAGCAGCCTAGGGACAGGGGGCCGGAATGAGCAGTTCTTC
CDR3aa: CASSLGTGGRNEQFF
abundance: medium-sized
d_gene: TRBD1
v_gene: TRBV7-9
j_gene: TRBJ2-1

CDR3nt: TGTGCCAGCAGTTACTCGGGAGGCTACAATGAGCAGTTCTTC
CDR3aa: CASSYSGGYNEQFF
abundance: large
d_gene: NA
v_gene: TRBV6-6
j_gene: TRBJ2-1

CDR3nt: TGCAGTGCCGGCGAAGTGGGAGGCCAAGAGACCCAGTACTTC
CDR3aa: CSAGEVGGQETQYF
abundance: NA
d_gene: NA
v_gene: TRBV20-1
j_gene: TRBJ2-5

CDR3nt: TGTGCCAGCAGCCAAGGGGGGGCAGTACCCTACGGGCAGTACTTC
CDR3aa: CASSQGGAVPYGQYF
abundance: NA
d_gene: NA
v_gene: TRBV14
j_gene: TRBJ2-7

CDR3nt: TGCAGTGCTCTGACTGCAAATAATTCACCCCTCCACTTT
CDR3aa: CSALTANNSPLHF
abundance: medium-sized
d_gene: NA
v_gene: TRBV20-1
j_gene: TRBJ1-6

CDR3nt: TGTGCCAGCAGCTTAGAGGCCCAGGGTTCGGTCCTAGCCAAAAACATTCAGTACTTC
CDR3aa: CASSLEAQGSVLAKNIQYF
abundance: NA
d_gene: NA
v_gene: TRBV11-2
j_gene: TRBJ2-4

CDR3nt: TGCGCCAGCAGCACCGGACAGCATAATGAAAAACTGTTTTTT
CDR3aa: CASSTGQHNEKLFF
abundance: NA
d_gene: NA
v_gene: TRBV5-1
j_gene: TRBJ1-4

CDR3nt: TGCAGTGCTAGTAACAGGCGCTATGGCTACACCTTC
CDR3aa: CSASNRRYGYTF
abundance: medium-sized
d_gene: NA
v_gene: TRBV20-1
j_gene: TRBJ1-2

CDR3nt: TGTGCCAGCAGGGTCACAGGGGGCACTGAAGCTTTCTTT
CDR3aa: CASRVTGGTEAFF
abundance: medium-sized
d_gene: TRBD1
v_gene: TRBV2
j_gene: TRBJ1-1

CDR3nt: TGTGCCAGCAGTCTTCGCGTACCGCCCCAGCATTTT
CDR3aa: CASSLRVPPQHF
abundance: medium-sized
d_gene: NA
v_gene: TRBV28
j_gene: TRBJ1-5

CDR3nt: TGTGCCAGCAAACGGGGACAGGGGTCATACAATGAGCAGTTCTTC
CDR3aa: CASKRGQGSYNEQFF
abundance: medium-sized
d_gene: TRBD1
v_gene: TRBV2
j_gene: TRBJ2-1

CDR3nt: TGCAGTGCTAGAGGACAGATGCCAGGGGGGCAGGGGGGTACTGAAGCTTTCTTT
CDR3aa: CSARGQMPGGQGGTEAFF
abundance: large
d_gene: TRBD1
v_gene: TRBV20-1
j_gene: TRBJ1-1

CDR3nt: TGTGCCAGCAGCCAACCGGGACAGGGGAACACTGAAGCTTTCTTT
CDR3aa: CASSQPGQGNTEAFF
abundance: medium-sized
d_gene: TRBD1
v_gene: TRBV25-1
j_gene: TRBJ1-1

CDR3nt: TGCAGTGCTACCTCTTCGGGTCCCACTGAAGCTTTCTTT
CDR3aa: CSATSSGPTEAFF
abundance: medium-sized
d_gene: NA
v_gene: TRBV20-1
j_gene: TRBJ1-1

CDR3nt: TGTGCCACCCAAGACAGGGATCGGGGCGAGCAGTACTTC
CDR3aa: CATQDRDRGEQYF
abundance: many
d_gene: TRBD1
v_gene: TRBV19
j_gene: TRBJ2-7

CDR3nt: TGTGCCAGCAGCATTGACAGGGGTCATTCACCCCTCCACTTT
CDR3aa: CASSIDRGHSPLHF
abundance: many
d_gene: TRBD1
v_gene: TRBV5-4
j_gene: TRBJ1-6

CDR3nt: TGTGCCAGCAGTGCGTCGGGACTAGCGGGACTACGGGAGTTCTTC
CDR3aa: CASSASGLAGLREFF
abundance: medium-sized
d_gene: TRBD2
v_gene: TRBV12-3/TRBV12-4
j_gene: TRBJ2-1

CDR3nt: TGTGCCAGCACTCCCATAGGGTCCAACGAGCAGTACTTC
CDR3aa: CASTPIGSNEQYF
abundance: medium-sized
d_gene: NA
v_gene: TRBV6-1
j_gene: TRBJ2-7

CDR3nt: TGTGCCACCAGGATGGACAGGGAAACCAATGGGCAGTTCTTC
CDR3aa: CATRMDRETNGQFF
abundance: NA
d_gene: TRBD1
v_gene: TRBV10-3
j_gene: TRBJ2-1

CDR3nt: TGTGCCAGCAACAACCAGGGGGTCGACGGCTACACCTTC
CDR3aa: CASNNQGVDGYTF
abundance: large
d_gene: TRBD1
v_gene: TRBV2
j_gene: TRBJ1-2

CDR3nt: TGTGCCAGCAGCCAAAGCGGGAGGATTAACGAGCAGTACTTC
CDR3aa: CASSQSGRINEQYF
abundance: few
d_gene: TRBD2
v_gene: TRBV3-1
j_gene: TRBJ2-7

CDR3nt: TGTGCCAGCAGTTTAAGGGAGAACCAGCATTTT
CDR3aa: CASSLRENQHF
abundance: medium-sized
d_gene: NA
v_gene: TRBV28
j_gene: TRBJ1-5

CDR3nt: TGTGCCAGCAGTGGTCCCCGGGACAGGGGGCGAGAAGGTGAAAAACTGTTTTTT
CDR3aa: CASSGPRDRGREGEKLFF
abundance: NA
d_gene: TRBD1
v_gene: TRBV6-1
j_gene: TRBJ1-4

CDR3nt: TGTACCAGCAGCTTACGAGAGTTTGAGACCCAGTACTTC
CDR3aa: CTSSLREFETQYF
abundance: many
d_gene: NA
v_gene: TRBV7-3
j_gene: TRBJ2-5

CDR3nt: TGCAGCTCCCGCGGGACAGGGGACATTCAGTACTTC
CDR3aa: CSSRGTGDIQYF
abundance: few
d_gene: TRBD1
v_gene: TRBV29-1
j_gene: TRBJ2-4

CDR3nt: TGTGCCAGCAGCTTAGCGCTGGGACAGGGGTCTGGCTACACCTTC
CDR3aa: CASSLALGQGSGYTF
abundance: medium-sized
d_gene: TRBD1
v_gene: TRBV7-6
j_gene: TRBJ1-2

CDR3nt: TGCAGCGTTCAGGGACAGGGCGTCGGTGAAGCTTTCTTT
CDR3aa: CSVQGQGVGEAFF
abundance: many
d_gene: TRBD1
v_gene: TRBV29-1
j_gene: TRBJ1-1